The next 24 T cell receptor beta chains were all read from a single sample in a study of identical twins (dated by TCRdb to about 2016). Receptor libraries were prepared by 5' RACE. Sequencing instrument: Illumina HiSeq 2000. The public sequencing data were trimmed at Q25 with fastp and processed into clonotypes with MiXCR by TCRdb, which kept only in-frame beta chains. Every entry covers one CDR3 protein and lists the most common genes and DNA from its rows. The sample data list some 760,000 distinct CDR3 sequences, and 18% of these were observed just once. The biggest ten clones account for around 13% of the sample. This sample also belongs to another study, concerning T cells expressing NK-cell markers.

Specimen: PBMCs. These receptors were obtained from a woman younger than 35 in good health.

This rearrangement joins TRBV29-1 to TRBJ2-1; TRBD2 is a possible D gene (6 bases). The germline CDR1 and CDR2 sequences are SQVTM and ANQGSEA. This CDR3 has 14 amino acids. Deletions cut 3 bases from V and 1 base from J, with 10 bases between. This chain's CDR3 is CSVDGTHSYNEQFF. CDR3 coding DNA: TGCAGCGTTGACGGGACTCATTCCTACAATGAGCAGTTCTTC.

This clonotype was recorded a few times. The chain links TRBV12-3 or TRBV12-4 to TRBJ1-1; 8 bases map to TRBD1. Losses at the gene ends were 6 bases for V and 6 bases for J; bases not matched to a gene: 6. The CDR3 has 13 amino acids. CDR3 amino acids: CASRPRTGPEAFF. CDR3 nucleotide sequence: TGTGCCAGCAGGCCCAGGACAGGGCCTGAAGCTTTCTTT.

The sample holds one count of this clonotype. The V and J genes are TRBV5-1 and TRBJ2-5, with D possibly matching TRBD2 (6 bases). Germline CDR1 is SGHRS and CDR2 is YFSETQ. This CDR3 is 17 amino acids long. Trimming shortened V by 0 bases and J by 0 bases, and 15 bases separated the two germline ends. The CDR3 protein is CASSLEAYTGDQETQYF. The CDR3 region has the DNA TGCGCCAGCAGCTTGGAGGCTTATACGGGGGACCAAGAGACCCAGTACTTC.

As DNA, the CDR3 is TGTGCCAGCGCCCGCACCGTCAGGGTAGCTGACTCGAATGAGCAGTTCTTC. Protein sequence: CASARTVRVADSNEQFF. V gene TRBV5-4 combines with J gene TRBJ2-1, with a possible D match to TRBD1 (5 bases). V was pared by 7 bases and J by 7 bases, with 27 bases between. CDR1 SGHNT and CDR2 YYREEE come from the germline V gene (reference sequence). This CDR3 contains 17 residues. Full variable domain (missing parts from reference TRBV5-4 and TRBJ2-1): ETGVTQSPTHLIKTRGQQVTLRCSSQSGHNTVSWYQQALGQGPQFIFQYYREEENGRGNFPPRFSGLQFPNYSSELNVNALELDDSALYLCASARTVRVADSNEQFFGPGTRLTVL.

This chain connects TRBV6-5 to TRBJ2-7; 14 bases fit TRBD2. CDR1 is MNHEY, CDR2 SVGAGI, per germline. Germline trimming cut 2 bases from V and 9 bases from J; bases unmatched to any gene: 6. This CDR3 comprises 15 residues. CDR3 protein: CASSYGTSGSEVQYF. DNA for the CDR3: TGTGCCAGCAGTTACGGGACTAGCGGGAGTGAGGTGCAGTACTTC.

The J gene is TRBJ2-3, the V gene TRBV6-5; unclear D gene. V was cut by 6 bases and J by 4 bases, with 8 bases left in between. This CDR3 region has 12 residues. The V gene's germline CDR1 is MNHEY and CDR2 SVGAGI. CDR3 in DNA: TGTGCCAGCAGGAATACTGCAGATACGCAGTATTTT. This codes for CASRNTADTQYF.

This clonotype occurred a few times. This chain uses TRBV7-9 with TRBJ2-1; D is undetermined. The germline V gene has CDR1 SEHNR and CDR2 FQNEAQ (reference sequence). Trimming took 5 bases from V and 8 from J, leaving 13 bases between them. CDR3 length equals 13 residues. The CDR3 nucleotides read TGTGCCAGCAGCCCAAACTCGTCGGATGAGCAGTTCTTC. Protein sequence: CASSPNSSDEQFF.

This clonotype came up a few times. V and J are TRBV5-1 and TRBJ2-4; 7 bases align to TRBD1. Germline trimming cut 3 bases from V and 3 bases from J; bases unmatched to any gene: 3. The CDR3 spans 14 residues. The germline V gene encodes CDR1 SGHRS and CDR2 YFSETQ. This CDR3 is CASSSRDSKNIQYF. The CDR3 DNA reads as TGCGCCAGCAGCTCTCGGGACAGCAAAAACATTCAGTACTTC.

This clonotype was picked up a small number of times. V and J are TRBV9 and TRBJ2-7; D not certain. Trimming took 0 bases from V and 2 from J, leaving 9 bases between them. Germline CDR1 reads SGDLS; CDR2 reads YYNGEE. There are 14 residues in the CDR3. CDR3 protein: CASSVGPQAYEQYF. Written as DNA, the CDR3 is TGTGCCAGCAGCGTAGGCCCCCAAGCCTACGAGCAGTACTTC.

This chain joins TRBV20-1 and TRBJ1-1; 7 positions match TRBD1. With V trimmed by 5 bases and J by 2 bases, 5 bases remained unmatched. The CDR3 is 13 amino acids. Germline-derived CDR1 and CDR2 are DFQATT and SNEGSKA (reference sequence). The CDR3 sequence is CSAFDRANTEAFF. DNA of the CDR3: TGCAGTGCTTTTGACAGGGCAAACACTGAAGCTTTCTTT.

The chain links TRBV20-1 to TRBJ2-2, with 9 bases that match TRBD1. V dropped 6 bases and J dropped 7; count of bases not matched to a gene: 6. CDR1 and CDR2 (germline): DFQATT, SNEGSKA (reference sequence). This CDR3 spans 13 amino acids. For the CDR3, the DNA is TGCAGTGCGGAGACAGGGGGGGACGGGGAGCTGTTTTTT. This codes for CSAETGGDGELFF.

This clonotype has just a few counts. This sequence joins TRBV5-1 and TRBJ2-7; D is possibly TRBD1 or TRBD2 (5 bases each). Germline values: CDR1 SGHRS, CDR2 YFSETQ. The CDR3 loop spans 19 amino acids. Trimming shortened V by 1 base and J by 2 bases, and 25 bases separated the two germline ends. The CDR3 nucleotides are TGCGCCAGCAGCTTGCTTGTCGGGGACCGGCTTACGGCCGCCTACGAGCAGTACTTC. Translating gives CASSLLVGDRLTAAYEQYF.

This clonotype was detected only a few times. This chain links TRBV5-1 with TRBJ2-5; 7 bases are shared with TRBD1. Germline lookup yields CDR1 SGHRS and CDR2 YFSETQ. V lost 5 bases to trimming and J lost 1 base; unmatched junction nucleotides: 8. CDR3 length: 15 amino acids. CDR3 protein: CASRPGTAFQETQYF. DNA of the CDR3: TGCGCCAGCAGACCAGGGACAGCTTTCCAAGAGACCCAGTACTTC.

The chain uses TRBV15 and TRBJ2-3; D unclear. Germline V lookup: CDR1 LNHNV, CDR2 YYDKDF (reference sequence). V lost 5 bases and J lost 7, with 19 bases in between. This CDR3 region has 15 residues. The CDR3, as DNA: TGTGCCACCAGCGGGTCCCGCGAAAGATCAAATACGCAGTATTTT. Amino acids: CATSGSRERSNTQYF.

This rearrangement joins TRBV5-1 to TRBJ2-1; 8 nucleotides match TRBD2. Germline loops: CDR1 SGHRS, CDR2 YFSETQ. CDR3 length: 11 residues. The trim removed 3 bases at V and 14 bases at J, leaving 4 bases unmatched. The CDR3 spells CASSSGLEKFF. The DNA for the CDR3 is TGCGCCAGCAGCTCGGGACTAGAGAAGTTCTTC.

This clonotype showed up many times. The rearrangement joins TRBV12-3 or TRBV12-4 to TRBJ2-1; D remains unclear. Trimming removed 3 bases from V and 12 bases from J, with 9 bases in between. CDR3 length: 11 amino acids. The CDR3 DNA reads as TGTGCCAGCAGTTTGAGTAGCAGGCAGTTCTTC. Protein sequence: CASSLSSRQFF.

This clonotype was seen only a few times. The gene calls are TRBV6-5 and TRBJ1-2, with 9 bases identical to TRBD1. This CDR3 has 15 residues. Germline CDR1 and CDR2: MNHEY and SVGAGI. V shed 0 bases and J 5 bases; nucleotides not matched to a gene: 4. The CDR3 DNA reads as TGTGCCAGCAGTTACTCGACAGGGGGAGGATATGGCTACACCTTC. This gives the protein CASSYSTGGGYGYTF.

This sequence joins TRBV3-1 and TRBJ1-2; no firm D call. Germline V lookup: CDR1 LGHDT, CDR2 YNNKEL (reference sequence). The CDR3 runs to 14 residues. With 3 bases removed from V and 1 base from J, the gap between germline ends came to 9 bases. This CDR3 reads CASSHTRNNYGYTF. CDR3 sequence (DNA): TGTGCCAGCAGCCATACCAGAAATAACTATGGCTACACCTTC.

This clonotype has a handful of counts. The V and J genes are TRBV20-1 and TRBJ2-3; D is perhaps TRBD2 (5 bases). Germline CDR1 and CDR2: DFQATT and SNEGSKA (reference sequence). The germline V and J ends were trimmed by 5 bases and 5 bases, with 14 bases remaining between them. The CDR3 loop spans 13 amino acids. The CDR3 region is CSAPGIEGDTQYF. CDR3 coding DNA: TGCAGTGCTCCCGGGATCGAAGGAGATACGCAGTATTTT.

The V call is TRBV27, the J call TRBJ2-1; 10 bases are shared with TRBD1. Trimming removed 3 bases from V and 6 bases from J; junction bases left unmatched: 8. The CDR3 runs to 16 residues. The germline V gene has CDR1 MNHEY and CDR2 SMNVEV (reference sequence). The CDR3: CASSFLTGTGANEQFF. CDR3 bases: TGTGCCAGCAGTTTCCTGACAGGGACAGGGGCCAATGAGCAGTTCTTC.

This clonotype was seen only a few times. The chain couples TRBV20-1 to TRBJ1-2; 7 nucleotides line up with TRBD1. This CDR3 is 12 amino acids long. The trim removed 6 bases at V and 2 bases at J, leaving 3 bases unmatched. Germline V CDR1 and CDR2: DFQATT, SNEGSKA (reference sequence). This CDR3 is CSAFRGNYGYTF. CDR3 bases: TGCAGTGCCTTCAGGGGGAACTATGGCTACACCTTC.

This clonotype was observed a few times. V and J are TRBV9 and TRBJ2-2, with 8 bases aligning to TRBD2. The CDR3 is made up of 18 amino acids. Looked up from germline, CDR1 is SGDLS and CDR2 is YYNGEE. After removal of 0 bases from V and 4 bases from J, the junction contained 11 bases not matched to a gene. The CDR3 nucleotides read TGTGCCAGCAGCGTAGAGCCGGGAGGGCCCTCGGGCACCGGGGAGCTGTTTTTT. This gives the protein CASSVEPGGPSGTGELFF.

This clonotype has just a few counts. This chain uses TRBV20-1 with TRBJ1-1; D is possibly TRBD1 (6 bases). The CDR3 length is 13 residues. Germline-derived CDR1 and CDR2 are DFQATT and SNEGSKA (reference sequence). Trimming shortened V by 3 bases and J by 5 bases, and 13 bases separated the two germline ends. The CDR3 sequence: CSASEQGGTEAFF. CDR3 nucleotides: TGCAGTGCTAGCGAACAGGGAGGAACTGAAGCTTTCTTT.

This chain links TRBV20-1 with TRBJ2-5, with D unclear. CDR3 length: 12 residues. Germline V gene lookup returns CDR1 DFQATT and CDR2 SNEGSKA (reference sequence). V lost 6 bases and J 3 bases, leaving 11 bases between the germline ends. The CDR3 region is CSARTDKETQYF. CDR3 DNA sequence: TGCAGTGCCCGGACGGATAAAGAGACCCAGTACTTC.